The 14 T cell receptor beta chains in this list originate from one sample, sequenced in a study of blood T cell repertoires in COVID-19. Method: immunoSEQ multiplex PCR; TCRdb's copy keeps in-frame clones and lacks some. The sample shows about 33,000 clones, around nine tenths of them seen only once. Sequencing input: peripheral blood. These receptors all come from a human donor in a cohort sampled during active COVID-19.

This chain links TRBV4-1 with TRBJ2-7; no clear D gene. Trimming stripped 6 bases from V and 1 base from J, with 13 bases between. Germline CDR1 reads MGHRA; CDR2 reads YSYEKL. This CDR3 is 14 amino acids long. In DNA, the CDR3 is TGCGCCAGCAGAAGCGAGGAAACTTCCTACGAGCAGTACTTC. Translating it yields CASRSEETSYEQYF.

The rearrangement joins TRBV7-8 to TRBJ2-3; possibly TRBD2 for D (6 bases). V was clipped by 2 bases and J by 5 bases, with 17 bases between them. CDR3 size: 16 residues. From germline, CDR1 is SGHVS and CDR2 FQNEAQ. The DNA for the CDR3 is TGTGCCAGCAGCTTAAGGCGGGACGCCTCAGGAGATACGCAGTATTTT. It translates to CASSLRRDASGDTQYF.

The CDR3 is CASSYGAGASYEQYF. The DNA of the CDR3 is TGTGCCAGCAGTTACGGAGCGGGGGCTTCCTACGAGCAGTACTTC. The rearrangement uses TRBV6-5 and TRBJ2-7, with TRBD2 matching over 8 bases. CDR3 length equals 15 residues. Germline CDR1 reads MNHEY; CDR2 reads SVGAGI. The V and J ends lost 2 bases and 1 base, in that order; junction bases with no gene match: 4.

The gene calls are TRBV28 and TRBJ1-6, with D perhaps TRBD1 (6 bases). CDR3 length equals 15 residues. Germline V gene sequence: CDR1 MDHEN, CDR2 SYDVKM. Trimming shortened V by 4 bases and J by 4 bases, and 11 bases separated the two germline ends. The CDR3 nucleotides are TGTGCCAGCAGTTACACGCAGGGGTATAATTCACCCCTCCACTTT. Its protein product is CASSYTQGYNSPLHF.

The chain joins TRBV2 to TRBJ2-7, with 10 bases identical to TRBD1. This CDR3 is 13 amino acids long. The germline CDR1 and CDR2 sequences are SNHLY and FYNNEI. V trimming: 5 bases; J trimming: 6 bases; junction bases outside the gene matches: 4. The CDR3 loop reads CASSRDRGSEQYF. The CDR3 DNA is TGTGCCAGCAGTAGGGACAGGGGTAGCGAGCAGTACTTC.

This chain links TRBV27 with TRBJ2-1; the match to TRBD1 covers 10 bases. Germline assignment: CDR1 MNHEY and CDR2 SMNVEV (reference sequence). The CDR3 is made up of 15 amino acids. V lost 6 bases, J lost 1 base, and 3 bases stayed unmatched. The CDR3 region has the DNA TGTGCCAGCAGACCGGGACAGGGGTCCTACAATGAGCAGTTCTTC. Its translation: CASRPGQGSYNEQFF.

This clone was seen a handful of times. The chain couples TRBV27 to TRBJ2-7; tentatively, D is TRBD1 (6 bases). Trimming removed 6 bases at V and 2 bases at J, with 14 bases between. The CDR3 is 14 residues long. Germline V CDR1 and CDR2: MNHEY, SMNVEV (reference sequence). CDR3 bases: TGTGCCAGCAGCCGGTTTGGGGGCCCCTACGAGCAGTACTTC. It translates to CASSRFGGPYEQYF.

This chain joins TRBV20-1 and TRBJ2-3, with D possibly matching TRBD2 (7 bases). Germline V gene lookup returns CDR1 DFQATT and CDR2 SNEGSKA (reference sequence). The CDR3 consists of 14 residues. Trimming took off 3 bases at V and 1 base at J, with 11 bases between the two ends. The chain's CDR3 is CSASRGGGTDTQYF. The CDR3 DNA reads TGCAGTGCTAGTAGGGGGGGCGGCACAGATACGCAGTATTTT.

V and J are TRBV27 and TRBJ1-5; 9 bases line up with TRBD1. This CDR3 is built from 14 residues. The ends lost 8 bases at V and 3 bases at J; junction bases unmatched: 5. Germline V gene data show CDR1 as MNHEY and CDR2 as SMNVEV (reference sequence). CDR3 bases: TGTGCCAGCGCGGACAGGGGCCCCAATCAGCCCCAGCATTTT. Translated: CASADRGPNQPQHF.

CDR3 nucleotide sequence: TGCGCCAGCAGTGAGATCCGACAGAACCTACCTAACTATGGCTACACCTTC. Residues: CASSEIRQNLPNYGYTF. The chain has TRBV10-2 and TRBJ1-2, with D perhaps matching TRBD1 (5 bases). Germline CDR1 is WSHSY and CDR2 is SAAADI. The CDR3 loop spans 17 amino acids. Trimming shortened V by 2 bases and J by 0 bases, and 16 bases separated the two germline ends.

V and J are TRBV6-1 and TRBJ1-1; D perhaps matches TRBD1 (5 bases). V lost 3 bases and J 4 bases, leaving 15 bases between the germline ends. CDR1 and CDR2 from the germline V gene are MNHNS and SASEGT. The CDR3 has 15 amino acids. The CDR3 here is CASSEKGRGGTEAFF. For the CDR3, the DNA is TGTGCCAGCAGTGAGAAGGGACGGGGGGGCACTGAAGCTTTCTTT.

This CDR3 is CASSLSRRNQPQHF. The CDR3 DNA follows: TGTGCCAGCAGTTTGTCGCGGAGAAATCAGCCCCAGCATTTT. V is TRBV28 and J is TRBJ1-5; D is undetermined. This CDR3 contains 14 residues. Germline V gene data show CDR1 as MDHEN and CDR2 as SYDVKM. V dropped 3 bases and J dropped 4 bases, with 10 bases sitting between them.

The chain combines TRBV19 with TRBJ1-1; 9 bases agree with TRBD1. CDR3 length: 15 amino acids. V trimming: 5 bases; J trimming: 2 bases; junction bases outside the gene matches: 6. In germline, CDR1 is LNHDA, CDR2 SQIVND (reference sequence). The CDR3 sequence is CASSSGQGGNTEAFF. The CDR3 DNA reads as TGTGCCAGTAGTTCGGGACAGGGAGGAAACACTGAAGCTTTCTTT.

The gene calls are TRBV6-5 and TRBJ2-1; the D gene is possibly TRBD1 (5 bases). The CDR3 sequence is 14 residues long. Trimming cost V 0 bases and J 12 bases, with 15 bases left between them. Germline V gene lookup returns CDR1 MNHEY and CDR2 SVGAGI. The CDR3 DNA is TGTGCCAGCAGTTACTCGGGGCCATGGGTGGGGCAGTTCTTC. It codes for CASSYSGPWVGQFF.